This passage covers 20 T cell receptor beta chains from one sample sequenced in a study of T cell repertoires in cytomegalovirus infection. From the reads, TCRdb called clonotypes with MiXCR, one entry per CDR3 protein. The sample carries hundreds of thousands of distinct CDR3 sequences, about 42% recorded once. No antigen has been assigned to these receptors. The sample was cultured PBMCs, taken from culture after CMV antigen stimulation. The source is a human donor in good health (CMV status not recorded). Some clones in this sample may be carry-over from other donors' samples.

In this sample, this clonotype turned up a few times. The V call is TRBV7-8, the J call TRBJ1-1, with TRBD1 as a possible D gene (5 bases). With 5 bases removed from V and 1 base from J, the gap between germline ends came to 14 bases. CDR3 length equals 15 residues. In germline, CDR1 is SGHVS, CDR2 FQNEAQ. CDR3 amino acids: CASSPPGRKNTEAFF. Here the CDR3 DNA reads TGTGCCAGCAGCCCACCGGGACGGAAGAACACTGAAGCTTTCTTT.

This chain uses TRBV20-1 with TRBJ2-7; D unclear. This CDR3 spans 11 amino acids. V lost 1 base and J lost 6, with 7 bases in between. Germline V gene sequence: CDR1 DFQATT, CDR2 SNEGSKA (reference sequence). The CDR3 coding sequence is TGCAGTGCTAGAGGAGACTTCGAGCAGTACTTC. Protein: CSARGDFEQYF.

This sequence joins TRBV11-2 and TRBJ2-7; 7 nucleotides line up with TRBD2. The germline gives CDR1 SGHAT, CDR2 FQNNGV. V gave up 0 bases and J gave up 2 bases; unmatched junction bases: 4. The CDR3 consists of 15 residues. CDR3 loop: CASSLDLGTTYEQYF. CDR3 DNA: TGTGCCAGCAGCTTAGACCTCGGGACTACCTACGAGCAGTACTTC.

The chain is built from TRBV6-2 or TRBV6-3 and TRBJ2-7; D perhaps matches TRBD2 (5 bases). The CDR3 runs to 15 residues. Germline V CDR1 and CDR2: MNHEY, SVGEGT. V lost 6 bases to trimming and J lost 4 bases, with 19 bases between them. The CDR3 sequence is CASRTPGTLKYEQYF. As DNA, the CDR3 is TGTGCCAGCAGAACACCGGGAACCCTTAAATACGAGCAGTACTTC.

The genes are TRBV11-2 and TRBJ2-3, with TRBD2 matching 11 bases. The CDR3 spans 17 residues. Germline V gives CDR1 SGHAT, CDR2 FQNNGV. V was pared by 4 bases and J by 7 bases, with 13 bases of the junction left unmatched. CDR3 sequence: CASSYQLAGVSVNTQYF. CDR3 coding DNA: TGTGCCAGCAGCTACCAACTAGCGGGAGTAAGCGTAAATACGCAGTATTTT.

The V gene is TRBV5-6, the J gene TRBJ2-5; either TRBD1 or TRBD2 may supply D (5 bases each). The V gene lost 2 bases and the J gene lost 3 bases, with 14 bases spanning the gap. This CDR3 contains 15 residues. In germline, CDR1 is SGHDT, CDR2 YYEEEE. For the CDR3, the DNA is TGTGCCAGCAGCTTACCGGGACCGCTAAAAGAGACCCAGTACTTC. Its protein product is CASSLPGPLKETQYF.

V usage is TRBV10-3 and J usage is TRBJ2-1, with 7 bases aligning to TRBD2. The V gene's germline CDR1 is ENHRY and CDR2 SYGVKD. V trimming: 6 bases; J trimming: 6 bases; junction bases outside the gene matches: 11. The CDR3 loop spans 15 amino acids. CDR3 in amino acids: CAISAGAGEGNEQFF. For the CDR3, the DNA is TGTGCCATCAGCGCCGGGGCGGGAGAGGGCAATGAGCAGTTCTTC.

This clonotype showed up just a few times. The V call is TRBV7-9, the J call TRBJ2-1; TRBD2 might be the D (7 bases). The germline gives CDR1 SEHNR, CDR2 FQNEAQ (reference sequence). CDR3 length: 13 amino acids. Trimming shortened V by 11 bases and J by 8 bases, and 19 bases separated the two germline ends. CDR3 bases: TGTGCCCTCAGGGAGGGCGAGGGGGATGAGCAGTTCTTC. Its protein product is CALREGEGDEQFF.

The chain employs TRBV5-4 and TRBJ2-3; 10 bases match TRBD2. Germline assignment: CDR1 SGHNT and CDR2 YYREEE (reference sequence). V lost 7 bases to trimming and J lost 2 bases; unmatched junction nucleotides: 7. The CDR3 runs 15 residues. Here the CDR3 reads CASAGTSAFTDTQYF. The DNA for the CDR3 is TGTGCCAGCGCCGGGACTAGCGCCTTCACAGATACGCAGTATTTT.

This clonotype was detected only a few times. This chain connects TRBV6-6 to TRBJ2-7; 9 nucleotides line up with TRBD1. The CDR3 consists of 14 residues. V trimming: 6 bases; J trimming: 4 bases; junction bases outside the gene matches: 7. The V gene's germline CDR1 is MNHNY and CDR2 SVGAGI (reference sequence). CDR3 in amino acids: CASSQTGGYYEQYF. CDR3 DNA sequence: TGTGCCAGCAGCCAGACAGGGGGATATTACGAGCAGTACTTC.

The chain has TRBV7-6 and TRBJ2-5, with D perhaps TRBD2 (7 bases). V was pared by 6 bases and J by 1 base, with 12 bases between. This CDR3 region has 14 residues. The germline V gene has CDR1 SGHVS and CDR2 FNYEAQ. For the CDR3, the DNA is TGTGCCAGCAGACGTGGGGGGGCCCAAGAGACCCAGTACTTC. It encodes CASRRGGAQETQYF.

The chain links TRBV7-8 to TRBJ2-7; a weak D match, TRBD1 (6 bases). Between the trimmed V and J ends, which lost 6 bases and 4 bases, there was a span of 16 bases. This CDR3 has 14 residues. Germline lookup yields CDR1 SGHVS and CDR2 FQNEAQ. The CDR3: CASSLRTAAYEQYF. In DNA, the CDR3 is TGTGCCAGCAGTCTCCGGACAGCTGCGTACGAGCAGTACTTC.

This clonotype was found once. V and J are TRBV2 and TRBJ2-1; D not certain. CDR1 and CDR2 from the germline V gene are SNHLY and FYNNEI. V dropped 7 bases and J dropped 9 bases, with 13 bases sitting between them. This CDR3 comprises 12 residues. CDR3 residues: CASTPIAGEQFF. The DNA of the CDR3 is TGTGCCAGCACTCCTATAGCCGGTGAGCAGTTCTTC.

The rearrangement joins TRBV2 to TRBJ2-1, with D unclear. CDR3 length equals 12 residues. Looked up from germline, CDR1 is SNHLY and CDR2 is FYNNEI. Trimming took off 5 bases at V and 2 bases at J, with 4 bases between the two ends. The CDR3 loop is CASSYTYNEQFF. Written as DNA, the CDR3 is TGTGCCAGCAGTTACACCTACAATGAGCAGTTCTTC.

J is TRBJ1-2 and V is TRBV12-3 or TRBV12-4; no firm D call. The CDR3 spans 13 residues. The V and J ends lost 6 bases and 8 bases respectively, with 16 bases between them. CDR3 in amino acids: CASSKTETGGYTF. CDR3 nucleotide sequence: TGTGCCAGCAGCAAGACTGAAACGGGAGGCTACACCTTC.

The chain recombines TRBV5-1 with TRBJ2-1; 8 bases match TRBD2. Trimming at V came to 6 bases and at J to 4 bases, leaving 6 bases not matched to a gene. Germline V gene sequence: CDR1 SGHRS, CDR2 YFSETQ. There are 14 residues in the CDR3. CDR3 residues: CASKYRGGYNEQFF. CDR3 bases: TGCGCCAGCAAATACCGGGGGGGGTACAATGAGCAGTTCTTC.

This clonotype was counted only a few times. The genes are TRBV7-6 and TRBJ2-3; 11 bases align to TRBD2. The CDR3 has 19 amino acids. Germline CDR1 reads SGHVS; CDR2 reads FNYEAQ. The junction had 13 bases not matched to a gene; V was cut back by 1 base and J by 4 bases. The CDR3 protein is CASSLVLGSSGRASDTQYF. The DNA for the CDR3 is TGTGCCAGCAGCTTAGTTCTAGGTAGTAGCGGGAGGGCCTCAGATACGCAGTATTTT. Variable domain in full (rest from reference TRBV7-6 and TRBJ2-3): GAGVSQSPRYKVTKRGQDVALRCDPISGHVSLYWYRQALGQGPEFLTYFNYEAQQDKSGLPNDRFSAERPEGSISTLTIQRTEQRDSAMYRCASSLVLGSSGRASDTQYFGPGTRLTVL.

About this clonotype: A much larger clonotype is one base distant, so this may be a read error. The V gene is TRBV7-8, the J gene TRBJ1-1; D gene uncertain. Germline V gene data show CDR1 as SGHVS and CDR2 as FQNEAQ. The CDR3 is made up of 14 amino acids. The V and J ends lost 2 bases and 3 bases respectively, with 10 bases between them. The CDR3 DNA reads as TGTGCCAGCAGCTTAAGACACGGAGACACTGAAGCTTTCTTT. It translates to CASSLRHGDTEAFF.

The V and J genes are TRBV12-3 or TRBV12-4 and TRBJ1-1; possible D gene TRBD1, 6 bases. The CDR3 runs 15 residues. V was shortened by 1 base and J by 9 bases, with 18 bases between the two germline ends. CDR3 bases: TGTGCCAGCAGTTTAGACACACAGGGCCCCGTGCAAGCTTTCTTT. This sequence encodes CASSLDTQGPVQAFF.

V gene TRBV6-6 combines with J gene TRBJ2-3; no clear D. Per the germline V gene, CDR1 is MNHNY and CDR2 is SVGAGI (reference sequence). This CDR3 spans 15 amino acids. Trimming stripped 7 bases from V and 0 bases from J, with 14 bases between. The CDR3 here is CASTPTPRSTDTQYF. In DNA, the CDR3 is TGTGCCAGCACCCCCACACCGAGGAGCACAGATACGCAGTATTTT.